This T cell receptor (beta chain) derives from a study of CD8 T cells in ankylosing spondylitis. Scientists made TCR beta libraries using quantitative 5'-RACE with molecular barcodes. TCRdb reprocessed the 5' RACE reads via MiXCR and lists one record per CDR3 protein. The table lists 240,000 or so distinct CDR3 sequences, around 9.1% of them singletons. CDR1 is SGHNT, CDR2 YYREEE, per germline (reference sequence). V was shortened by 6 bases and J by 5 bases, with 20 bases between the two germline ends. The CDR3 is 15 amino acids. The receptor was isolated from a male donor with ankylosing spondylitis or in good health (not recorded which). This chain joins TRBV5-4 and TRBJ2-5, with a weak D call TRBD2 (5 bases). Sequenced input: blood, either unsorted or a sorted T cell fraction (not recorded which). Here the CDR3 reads CASTIGAGERETQYF. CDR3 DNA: TGTGCCAGCACCATAGGCGCGGGTGAGCGGGAGACCCAGTACTTC.